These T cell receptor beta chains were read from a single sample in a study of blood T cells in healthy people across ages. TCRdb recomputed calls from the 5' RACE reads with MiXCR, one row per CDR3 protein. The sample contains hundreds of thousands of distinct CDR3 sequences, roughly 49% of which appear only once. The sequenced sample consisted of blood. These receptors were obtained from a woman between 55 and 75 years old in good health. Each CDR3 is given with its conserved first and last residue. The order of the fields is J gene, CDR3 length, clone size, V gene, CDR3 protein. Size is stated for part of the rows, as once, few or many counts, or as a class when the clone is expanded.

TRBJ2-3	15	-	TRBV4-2	CASSQLAGGGDTQYF
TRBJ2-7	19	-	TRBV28	CAGSLGRLAGVRGTYEQYF
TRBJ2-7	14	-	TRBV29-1	CSVEESGTDYEQYF
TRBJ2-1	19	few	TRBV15	CATSRDPLAGSKGSNEQFF
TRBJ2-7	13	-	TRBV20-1	CSGRPTSSYEQYF
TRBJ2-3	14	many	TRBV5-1	CASSSTGNADTQYF
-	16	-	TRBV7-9	CASSPGAAGSYNEQYF
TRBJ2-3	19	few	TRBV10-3	CAISEWLAGGPGAADTQYF
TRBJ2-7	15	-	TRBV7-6	CASSWSSGTSYEQYF
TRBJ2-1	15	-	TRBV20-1	CSAPTSVYSYNEQFF
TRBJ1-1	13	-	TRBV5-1	CASSPGSGTLAFF
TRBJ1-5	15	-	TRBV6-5	CASSPGQGARQPQHF
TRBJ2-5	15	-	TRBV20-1	CSAREGTGGPAEQYF
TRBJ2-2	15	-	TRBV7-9	CASSLGATNTGELFF
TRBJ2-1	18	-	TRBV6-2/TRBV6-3	CASSYSFLGRAGGNEQFF
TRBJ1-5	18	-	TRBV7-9	CASSFWDTRTYSNQPQHF
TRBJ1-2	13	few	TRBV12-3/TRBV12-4	CASSPRAGDGYTF
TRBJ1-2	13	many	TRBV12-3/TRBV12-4	CASRSTGKDGYTF
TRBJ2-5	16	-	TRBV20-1	CSARDARTGIDETQYF
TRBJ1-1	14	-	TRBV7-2	CASSSTGASTEAFF
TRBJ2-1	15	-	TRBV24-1	CATSDTGTGYNEQFF
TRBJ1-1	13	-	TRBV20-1	CSGRRDSNTEAFF
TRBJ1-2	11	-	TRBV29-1	CSVWTEGGYTF
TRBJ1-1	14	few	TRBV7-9	CASSLQGGHTEAFF
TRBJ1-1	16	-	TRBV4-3	CASSQSQGEGRTEAFF
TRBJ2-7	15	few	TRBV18	CASSPQPAAASEQYF
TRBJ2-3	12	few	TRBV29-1	CSVSDGTDTQYF
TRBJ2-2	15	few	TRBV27	CASSWGYEHTGELFF
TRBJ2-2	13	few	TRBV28	CASSYRNTGELFF
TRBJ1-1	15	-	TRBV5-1	CASSPTRPGGTEAFF
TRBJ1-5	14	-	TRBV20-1	CSARVTGGSQPQHF
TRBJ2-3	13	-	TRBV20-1	CSAARTSTDTQYF
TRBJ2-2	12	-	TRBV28	CATTSNTGELFF
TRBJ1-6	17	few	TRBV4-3	CASSQEVMGQYNSPLHF
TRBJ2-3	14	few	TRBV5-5	CASSFGGMGDTQYF
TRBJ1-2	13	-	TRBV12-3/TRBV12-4	CASSLGGASGYTF
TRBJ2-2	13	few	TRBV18	CASSPQITGELFF
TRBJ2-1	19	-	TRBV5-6	CASSPWGGTSGNYYNEQFF
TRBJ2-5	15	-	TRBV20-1	CSAREGTSGRETQYF
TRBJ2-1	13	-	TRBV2	CASSEQGGNEQFF
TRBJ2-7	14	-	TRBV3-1	CASSPQLNSYEQYF
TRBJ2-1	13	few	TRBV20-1	CSASAQARNEQFF
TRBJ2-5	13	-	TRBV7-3	CASSPSTEETQYF
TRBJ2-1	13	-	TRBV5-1	CASSTDNYSEQFF
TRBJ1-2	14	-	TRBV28	CASSFLRRSNGYTF
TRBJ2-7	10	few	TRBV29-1	CSVVGNEQYF
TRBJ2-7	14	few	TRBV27	CASSLGSATYEQYF
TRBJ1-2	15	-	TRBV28	CASSFPYGAREGYTF
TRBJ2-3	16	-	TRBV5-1	CASSRGLVEGTDTQYF
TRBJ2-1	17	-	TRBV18	CASSPRPGQGGDNEQFF
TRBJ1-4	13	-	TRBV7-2	CASSLNRAEKLFF
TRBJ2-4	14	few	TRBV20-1	CSARDLQAKNIQYF
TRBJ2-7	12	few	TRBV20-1	CSAHDRTYEQYF
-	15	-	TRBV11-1	CASSRGGQSTYEQYF
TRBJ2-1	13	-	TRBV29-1	CTFSFGAHNEQFF